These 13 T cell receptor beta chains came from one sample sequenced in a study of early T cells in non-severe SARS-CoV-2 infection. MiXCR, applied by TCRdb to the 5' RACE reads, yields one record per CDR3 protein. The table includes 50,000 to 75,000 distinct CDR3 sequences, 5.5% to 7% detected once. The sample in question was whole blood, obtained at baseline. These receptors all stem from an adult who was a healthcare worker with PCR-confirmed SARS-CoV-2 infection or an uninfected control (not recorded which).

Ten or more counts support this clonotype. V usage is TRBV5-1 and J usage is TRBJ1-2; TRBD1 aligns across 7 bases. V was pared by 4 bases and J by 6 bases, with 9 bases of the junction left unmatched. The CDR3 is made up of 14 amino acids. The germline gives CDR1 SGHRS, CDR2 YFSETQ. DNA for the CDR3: TGCGCCAGCAGCCCCGGACAGGAATTCAATGGCTACACCTTC. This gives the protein CASSPGQEFNGYTF.

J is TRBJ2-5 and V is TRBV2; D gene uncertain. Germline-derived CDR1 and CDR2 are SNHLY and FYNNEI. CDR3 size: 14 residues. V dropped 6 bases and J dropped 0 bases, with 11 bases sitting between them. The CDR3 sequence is CASSLTLYQETQYF. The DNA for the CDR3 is TGTGCCAGCAGCCTAACCCTGTACCAAGAGACCCAGTACTTC.

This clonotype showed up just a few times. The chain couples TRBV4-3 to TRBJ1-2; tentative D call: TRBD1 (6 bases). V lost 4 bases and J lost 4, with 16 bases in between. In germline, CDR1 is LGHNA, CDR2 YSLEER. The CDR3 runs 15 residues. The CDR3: CASSPYYGQPYGYTF. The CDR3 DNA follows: TGCGCCAGCAGCCCGTACTACGGACAGCCCTATGGCTACACCTTC.

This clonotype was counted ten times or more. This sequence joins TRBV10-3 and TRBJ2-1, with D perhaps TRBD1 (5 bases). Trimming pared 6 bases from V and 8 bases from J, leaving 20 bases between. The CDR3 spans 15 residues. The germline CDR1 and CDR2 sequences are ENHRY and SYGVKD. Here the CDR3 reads CAISQTGDGAYEQFF. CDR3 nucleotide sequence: TGTGCCATCAGCCAGACTGGAGATGGGGCCTATGAGCAGTTCTTC.

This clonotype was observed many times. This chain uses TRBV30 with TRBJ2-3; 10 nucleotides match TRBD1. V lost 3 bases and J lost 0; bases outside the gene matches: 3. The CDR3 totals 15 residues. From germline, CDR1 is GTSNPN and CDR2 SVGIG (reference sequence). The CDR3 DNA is TGTGCCTGGAGCCGGACAGGGGGGAGCACAGATACGCAGTATTTT. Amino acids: CAWSRTGGSTDTQYF.

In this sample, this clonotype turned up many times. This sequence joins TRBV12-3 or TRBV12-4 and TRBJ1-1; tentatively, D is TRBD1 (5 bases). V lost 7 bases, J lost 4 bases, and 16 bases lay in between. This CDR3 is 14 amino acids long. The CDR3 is CASIIDSGGTEAFF. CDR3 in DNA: TGTGCCAGCATCATTGACAGCGGAGGCACTGAAGCTTTCTTT.

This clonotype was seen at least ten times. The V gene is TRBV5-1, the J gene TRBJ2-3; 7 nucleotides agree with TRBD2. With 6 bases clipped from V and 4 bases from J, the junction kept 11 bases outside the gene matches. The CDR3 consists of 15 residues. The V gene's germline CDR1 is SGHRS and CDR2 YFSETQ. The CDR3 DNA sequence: TGCGCCAGCATCCGGGACTCGGGAGGCCCAGATACGCAGTATTTT. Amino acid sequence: CASIRDSGGPDTQYF.

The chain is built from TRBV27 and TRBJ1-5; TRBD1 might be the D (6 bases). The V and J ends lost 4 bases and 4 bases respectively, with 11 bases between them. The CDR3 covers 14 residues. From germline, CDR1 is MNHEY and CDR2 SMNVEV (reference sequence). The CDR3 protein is CASSWLRGNQPQHF. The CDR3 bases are TGTGCCAGCAGTTGGCTCAGGGGTAATCAGCCCCAGCATTTT.

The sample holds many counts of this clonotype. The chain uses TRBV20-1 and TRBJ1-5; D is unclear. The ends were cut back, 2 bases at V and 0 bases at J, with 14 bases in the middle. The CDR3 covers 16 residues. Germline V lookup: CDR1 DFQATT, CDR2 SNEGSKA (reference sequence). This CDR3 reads CSARNPDRYSNQPQHF. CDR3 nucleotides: TGCAGTGCTAGAAATCCTGACCGCTATAGCAATCAGCCCCAGCATTTT.

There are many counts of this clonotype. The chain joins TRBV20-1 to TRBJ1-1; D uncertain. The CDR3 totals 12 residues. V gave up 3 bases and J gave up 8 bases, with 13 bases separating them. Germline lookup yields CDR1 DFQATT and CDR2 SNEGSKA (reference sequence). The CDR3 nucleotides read TGCAGTGCTAGTGTGGTAGGACCCGAAGCTTTCTTT. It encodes CSASVVGPEAFF.

The CDR3 reads CASSQTENNEKLFF. CDR3 DNA: TGTGCCAGCAGTCAAACTGAGAATAATGAAAAACTGTTTTTT. This chain links TRBV6-6 with TRBJ1-4; no clear D gene. V gave up 5 bases and J gave up 4 bases, with 11 bases separating them. The CDR3 runs to 14 residues. Germline lookup yields CDR1 MNHNY and CDR2 SVGAGI (reference sequence).

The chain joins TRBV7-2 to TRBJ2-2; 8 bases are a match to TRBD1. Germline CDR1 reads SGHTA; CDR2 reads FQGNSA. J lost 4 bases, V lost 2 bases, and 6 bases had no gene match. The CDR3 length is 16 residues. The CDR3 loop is CASSLLQGAGTGELFF. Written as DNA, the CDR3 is TGTGCCAGCAGCTTACTCCAGGGGGCCGGCACCGGGGAGCTGTTTTTT.

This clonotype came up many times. CDR3 residues: CSARVLAGGRTDTQYF. CDR3 nucleotides: TGCAGTGCTAGAGTACTAGCGGGAGGGCGCACAGATACGCAGTATTTT. The rearrangement uses TRBV20-1 and TRBJ2-3; 13 bases fit TRBD2. CDR3 length: 16 residues. The V and J ends lost 1 base and 1 base, in that order; junction bases with no gene match: 2. Germline lookup yields CDR1 DFQATT and CDR2 SNEGSKA (reference sequence).